This T cell receptor (beta chain) was sequenced for a study of T-cell reconstitution after alpha-beta-depleted transplantation in children. V dropped 0 bases and J dropped 5 bases, with 8 bases sitting between them. CDR3 length equals 13 residues. Germline CDR1 reads MNHEY; CDR2 reads SVGAGI. Unique molecular identifiers featured in how the TCRbeta library was prepared. TCRdb passed the PCR reads through MiXCR, listing each CDR3 protein once. The profile covers 95,000 to 120,000 distinct CDR3 sequences, with 5% to 7% appearing a single time and approximately 23% taken by the ten largest. This clonotype was detected ten times or more. Its antigen remains unidentified. General study results and limits: T-cell counts and diversity were attributed mostly to newly produced T cells one year after transplant.

The sequencing here drew on PBMCs, mostly from graft donor cells, taken 360 days after TCRalphabeta/CD19-depleted stem cell transplant. This chain links TRBV6-5 with TRBJ2-7; a possible D gene is TRBD1 (5 bases). The sequence came from a male patient under 10 years old who had a stem cell transplant for acute lymphoblastic leukemia, so the T cells may come from the graft donor. CDR3 in amino acids: CASSYSGVNEQYF. CDR3 in DNA: TGTGCCAGCAGTTACTCAGGGGTGAACGAGCAGTACTTC.